A single sample gave rise to the 15 T cell receptor beta chains below, sequenced in a study of cytomegalovirus exposure and HLA in healthy donors. The PCR ran on 60 Vbeta and 13 Jbeta primers. This table comes from immunoSEQ multiplex PCR, and its TCRdb copy is limited to in-frame clones, with some not included. The sample lists around 190,000 clones, approximately 85% seen once, with less than 2.5% in the top ten. Sequencing used PBMCs. The receptors derive from a woman between 45 and 60 years old in good health and CMV-seronegative.

V usage is TRBV9 and J usage is TRBJ2-5, with a possible D match to TRBD1 (6 bases). The end of the DNA fits TRBJ2-7 better, so the J call may be wrong. The CDR3 runs to 17 residues. Germline V lookup: CDR1 SGDLS, CDR2 YYNGEE. The CDR3 here is CASSAAGVSGSSYEQYF. The CDR3 DNA is TGTGCCAGCAGCGCCGCAGGGGTGAGCGGCTCCTCCTACGAGCAGTACTTC.

This chain uses TRBV11-2 with TRBJ2-2, with D maybe TRBD1 (6 bases). V was clipped by 3 bases and J by 0 bases, with 11 bases between them. Germline CDR1 is SGHAT and CDR2 is FQNNGV. CDR3 length: 16 residues. CDR3 coding DNA: TGTGCCAGCAGCTTGGGGGCTACACCGAACACCGGGGAGCTGTTTTTT. It specifies CASSLGATPNTGELFF.

This clone was seen more than once but under ten times. The chain carries TRBV7-2 and TRBJ2-7; 10 positions agree with TRBD2. The V gene end was trimmed by 5 bases and the J gene end by 2 bases; junction bases not matched to a gene: 6. The CDR3 length is 15 residues. CDR1 and CDR2 (germline): SGHTA, FQGNSA. The CDR3 loop is CASSPSGLAAYEQYF. The DNA for the CDR3 is TGTGCCAGCAGCCCCTCTGGACTAGCGGCCTACGAGCAGTACTTC.

This sequence joins TRBV6-5 and TRBJ1-1, with a tentative D call TRBD1 (6 bases). V lost 2 bases to trimming and J lost 5 bases, with 12 bases between them. The germline V gene has CDR1 MNHEY and CDR2 SVGAGI. The length of the CDR3 is 14 residues. As DNA, the CDR3 is TGTGCCAGCAGTTACCTGACAACAGGGACTGAAGCTTTCTTT. Its protein is CASSYLTTGTEAFF.

The rearrangement joins TRBV14 to TRBJ2-3, with D possibly being TRBD1 (7 bases). Per germline, CDR1 SGHDN and CDR2 FVKESK. Trimming pared 0 bases from V and 3 bases from J, leaving 16 bases between. This CDR3 has 17 amino acids. The CDR3 region is CASSQEGKTGRTDTQYF. The CDR3 DNA reads as TGTGCCAGCAGCCAAGAGGGTAAGACAGGGAGGACAGATACGCAGTATTTT. Full variable domain (outside the CDR3, taken from reference TRBV14 and TRBJ2-3): EAGVTQFPSHSVIEKGQTVTLRCDPISGHDNLYWYRRVMGKEIKFLLHFVKESKQDESGMPNNRFLAERTGGTYSTLKVQPAELEDSGVYFCASSQEGKTGRTDTQYFGPGTRLTVL.

The gene calls are TRBV19 and TRBJ2-1, with TRBD1 matching over 8 bases. The CDR3 loop spans 16 amino acids. CDR1 and CDR2 from the germline V gene are LNHDA and SQIVND (reference sequence). V was pared by 5 bases and J by 8 bases, with 14 bases of the junction left unmatched. The CDR3 reads CASSQTRTGSFHEQFF. The CDR3 DNA reads TGTGCCAGTAGTCAAACGCGGACAGGGAGTTTTCATGAGCAGTTCTTC.

The V and J genes are TRBV2 and TRBJ1-1; TRBD1 matches 12 bases. The CDR3 has 15 residues. Looked up from germline, CDR1 is SNHLY and CDR2 is FYNNEI. The ends lost 5 bases at V and 0 bases at J; junction bases unmatched: 1. In DNA form, the CDR3 reads TGTGCCAGCAGTAGGGACAGGGGGCTGAACACTGAAGCTTTCTTT. Encoded protein: CASSRDRGLNTEAFF.

The chain links TRBV2 to TRBJ1-1, with D possibly TRBD1 on 5 matching bases. CDR1 and CDR2 from the germline V gene are SNHLY and FYNNEI. The V and J ends lost 5 bases and 7 bases respectively, with 8 bases between them. CDR3 length: 11 amino acids. The CDR3 nucleotides are TGTGCCAGCAGTTCCACAGGTGAAGCTTTCTTT. Protein product: CASSSTGEAFF.

The chain couples TRBV6-1 to TRBJ2-2, with 12 bases lining up with TRBD2. The CDR3 covers 15 residues. Germline V lookup: CDR1 MNHNS, CDR2 SASEGT. J lost 1 base, V lost 10 bases, and 4 bases had no gene match. CDR3 sequence reads: CAIRGLAGNTGELFF. CDR3 bases: TGTGCCATCCGGGGACTAGCGGGGAACACCGGGGAGCTGTTTTTT.

This clone was counted a single time. The chain combines TRBV6-6 with TRBJ2-7; 12 bases align to TRBD2. The J segment lost 2 bases and the V segment lost 6 bases, leaving 5 bases of the junction unmatched. Germline-derived CDR1 and CDR2 are MNHNY and SVGAGI (reference sequence). The CDR3 consists of 15 residues. The DNA for the CDR3 is TGTGCCAGCAGATGGGGACTAGCGGGTACCTACGAGCAGTACTTC. The encoded protein is CASRWGLAGTYEQYF.

A few counts support this clone. V is TRBV4-1 and J is TRBJ1-5; 9 bases match TRBD1. Germline V gene data show CDR1 as MGHRA and CDR2 as YSYEKL. The junction had 8 bases not matched to a gene; V was cut back by 4 bases and J by 7 bases. The CDR3 is 15 amino acids. CDR3 DNA sequence: TGCGCCAGCAGCCTCCGGGACAGGGATGAACAGCCCCAGCATTTT. This sequence encodes CASSLRDRDEQPQHF.

The chain recombines TRBV29-1 with TRBJ2-7; 7 nucleotides align to TRBD2. Germline CDR1 and CDR2: SQVTM and ANQGSEA. The CDR3 has 15 amino acids. V lost 3 bases and J lost 5; bases outside the gene matches: 13. CDR3 amino acids: CSVDWSKEGRDEQYF. The CDR3 DNA is TGCAGCGTTGATTGGAGTAAGGAGGGGAGGGACGAGCAGTACTTC.

The chain carries TRBV19 and TRBJ1-1; 10 bases map to TRBD1. CDR3 length: 16 residues. Germline CDR1 reads LNHDA; CDR2 reads SQIVND (reference sequence). The junction had 17 bases not matched to a gene; V was cut back by 10 bases and J by 6 bases. This chain's CDR3 is CATADRGPVLMSEAFF. The DNA for the CDR3 is TGTGCCACCGCCGACAGGGGGCCGGTTTTAATGTCTGAAGCTTTCTTT.

The J gene is TRBJ2-7, the V gene TRBV11-2; perhaps TRBD2 as D (5 bases). Germline V gives CDR1 SGHAT, CDR2 FQNNGV. The CDR3 runs to 14 residues. With 2 bases removed from V and 0 bases from J, the gap between germline ends came to 8 bases. CDR3 nucleotide sequence: TGTGCCAGCAGCTTACGGCGGGCCTCCTACGAGCAGTACTTC. Translation: CASSLRRASYEQYF.

This chain uses TRBV10-3 with TRBJ1-2; D perhaps matches TRBD1 (5 bases). V was shortened by 7 bases and J by 6 bases, with 12 bases between the two germline ends. The CDR3 sequence is 12 residues long. Looked up from germline, CDR1 is ENHRY and CDR2 is SYGVKD. DNA for the CDR3: TGTGCCATCATGGGGGGGGGACATGGCTACACCTTC. It is translated as CAIMGGGHGYTF.